The rows below give T cell receptor beta chains drawn from one sample of a study of immune heterogeneity within non-small cell lung tumors. TCRdb reprocessed the multiplex PCR reads via MiXCR and lists one record per CDR3 protein. The table includes tens of thousands of distinct CDR3 sequences, around 28% detected once. The sequenced material came from lung tumor tissue. The receptors were sampled from a man aged 35 to 55 with non-small cell lung cancer. The CDR3 runs from the conserved cysteine through the conserved F or W. A D gene is named only where the DNA matches it firmly. Clone size is not always given. Where it is, it says once, few, many or a class for expanded clones.

j_call d_call clone_size v_call cdr3_nt cdr3_aa
TRBJ1-6 NA NA TRBV30 TGTTCCTGGAGTGTAGCAGGAGGACTTTCACCCCTCCACTTT CSWSVAGGLSPLHF
TRBJ2-1 NA few TRBV6-5 TGTGCCAGCAGTTACGGGCGGGAGCAGTTCTTC CASSYGREQFF
TRBJ1-5 NA once TRBV7-9 TGTGCCAGCTTCTCGCCTAGCAATCAGCCCCAGCATTTT CASFSPSNQPQHF
TRBJ2-5 NA NA TRBV9 TGTGCCAGCAGCGTATCCCCGGGGTACCAAGAGACCCAGTACTTC CASSVSPGYQETQYF
TRBJ1-2 NA many TRBV5-1 TGCGCCAGCAGCCCGATAGGGACACCGGGAGACTATGGCTACACCTTC CASSPIGTPGDYGYTF
TRBJ1-4 NA NA TRBV6-1 TGTGCCGGGGCCTTGGGTCAAAAACTGTTTTTT CAGALGQKLFF
TRBJ1-5 NA few TRBV20-1 TGCAGTGCTAGAGATGGGGCCAGCAATCAGCCCCAGCATTTT CSARDGASNQPQHF
TRBJ1-3 TRBD1 many TRBV9 TGTGCCAGCAGCCTCCGGGACAGGGCGCCTGCCGCGGCGGGAAACACCATATATTTT CASSLRDRAPAAAGNTIYF
TRBJ2-2 NA NA TRBV6-1 TGTGCCAGCAGTAGACTAGTCCCCTGGGAGCTGTTTTTT CASSRLVPWELFF
TRBJ1-3 NA many TRBV30 TGTGCCTGGAGTGTTCTTGGGCAGATAGGAAACACCATATATTTT CAWSVLGQIGNTIYF
TRBJ2-7 NA NA TRBV7-9 TGTGCCAGCAGCTTAAGGGCGGGGCAGTACTTC CASSLRAGQYF
TRBJ1-4 TRBD1 few TRBV7-9 TGTGCCAGCAGCCGAGGAGGGACAGGTTTTGAAAAACTGTTTTTT CASSRGGTGFEKLFF
TRBJ2-3 NA many TRBV27 TGTGCCAGCAGTTCCCCTAGCGTAAGCACAGATACGCAGTATTTT CASSSPSVSTDTQYF
TRBJ2-7 TRBD2 NA TRBV30 TGTGCCTCGAGCCGGGTTGGGGGGGACGAGCAGTACTTC CASSRVGGDEQYF
TRBJ2-1 TRBD2 many TRBV10-1 TGCGCCAGCAGTCCCCCGGGACTAGCGGGTCCCGGGTGGGGTAGGAATGAGCAGTTCTTC CASSPPGLAGPGWGRNEQFF
TRBJ2-1 NA NA TRBV9 TGTGCCAGCAGGCGGACCCCCGGCGATGAGCAGTTCTTC CASRRTPGDEQFF
TRBJ2-1 NA NA TRBV5-4 TGTGCCAGCAGCCCACCTCGCCGGAATGAGCAGTTCTTC CASSPPRRNEQFF
TRBJ1-4 NA few TRBV27 TGTGCCAGTAAACAGGGCGCCAATGAAAAACTGTTTTTT CASKQGANEKLFF
TRBJ1-6 TRBD1 few TRBV7-9 TGTGCCAGCAGCTTTTGGGGGGGACAGAATAATTCACCCCTCCACTTT CASSFWGGQNNSPLHF
TRBJ1-3 TRBD1 NA TRBV7-2 TGTGCCAGCAGCTTAGTAGGGACAGGGGGCTCTGGAAACACCATATATTTT CASSLVGTGGSGNTIYF
TRBJ1-6 NA NA TRBV20-1 TGCAGTGCTAGAGATCGCCTGGACGGAACCGATTCACCCCTCCACTTT CSARDRLDGTDSPLHF
TRBJ2-7 TRBD2 many TRBV9 TGTGCCAGCAGCACTTCCGGGACTAGCGGCTACGAGCAGTACTTC CASSTSGTSGYEQYF
TRBJ2-6 NA few TRBV6-6 TGTGCCAGCAGTTACCGGGGTGGGGAGTCAGGGGCCAACGTCCTGACTTTC CASSYRGGESGANVLTF
TRBJ1-1 NA NA TRBV12-3/TRBV12-4 TGTGCCAGCAGAGTAAGAATAGACACTGAAGCTTTCTTT CASRVRIDTEAFF
TRBJ1-1 NA few TRBV6-1 TGTGCCAGCAACCTCCGGGACCCCCGGATCTCGGGCACTGAAGCTTTCTTT CASNLRDPRISGTEAFF
TRBJ1-2 NA few TRBV24-1 TGTGCCACCAGTGATCGGGACTCTCAGGGCTACAACTTC CATSDRDSQGYNF
TRBJ2-5 TRBD2 few TRBV19 TGTGCCAGTAGTACCCCGGGACTAGCGGGAGGAGAGACCCAGTACTTC CASSTPGLAGGETQYF
TRBJ2-1 NA many TRBV24-1 TGTGCCACCTCGACGGAGACCTACAATGAGCAGTTCTTC CATSTETYNEQFF
TRBJ2-1 NA NA TRBV4-3 TGCGCCAGCAGCCAAGTCATTGTTCCGGGACTGGAAGACAATGAGCAGTTCTTC CASSQVIVPGLEDNEQFF
TRBJ1-4 TRBD1 NA TRBV6-1 TGTGCCAGCAGTGTCTCCGGGACAGATGAAAAACTGTTTTTT CASSVSGTDEKLFF
TRBJ2-7 NA NA TRBV7-2 TGTGCCAGCAGCACCCGGGACACCTACGATCAGTACTTC CASSTRDTYDQYF
TRBJ2-7 TRBD2 NA TRBV9 TGTGCCAGCAGCGCTTCCGGGACTAGCGGTGACGAGCAGTACTTC CASSASGTSGDEQYF
TRBJ1-1 NA once TRBV7-9 TGTGCCAGCAGCTTCGACGAATACACTCAAGCTTTCTTT CASSFDEYTQAFF
TRBJ1-5 NA medium-sized TRBV20-1 TGCAGTGCTAGAGTATCCGGACAGACCAATCAGCCCCAGCATTTT CSARVSGQTNQPQHF
TRBJ2-7 TRBD1 medium-sized TRBV6-1 TGTGCCAGCAATGTCAGGGGGCGAACCTACGAGCAGTACTTC CASNVRGRTYEQYF
TRBJ2-1 NA few TRBV7-8 TGTGCCAGCAGCTTACAATTTGGGCCGCAGTTATTCCGGGAGCAGTTCTTC CASSLQFGPQLFREQFF
TRBJ2-1 NA NA TRBV7-9 TGTTCCAGCAGCTTAGTTTGGGCGGAGTCATTCGAGCAGTTCTTC CSSSLVWAESFEQFF
TRBJ2-7 NA many TRBV11-2 TGTGCCAGCAGCGAGACTAGGTGGCGTGTCTACGAGCAGTACTTC CASSETRWRVYEQYF
TRBJ2-1 NA few TRBV7-2 TGTGCCAGCAGCTTATTGCCTGGACACGGTGAAGGTGAGCAGTTCTTC CASSLLPGHGEGEQFF
TRBJ1-2 NA medium-sized TRBV19 TGTGCCAGTAGTAGCCCCTCGACCAGCACCGCAATGAGTGGCTACACCTTC CASSSPSTSTAMSGYTF
TRBJ2-7 NA medium-sized TRBV20-1 TGCAGTGCTAGAGATCTGACGGACCCCTACGAGCAGTACTTC CSARDLTDPYEQYF
TRBJ2-7 TRBD2 medium-sized TRBV20-1 TGCAGTGCTTCCGCGTTAGCGGGGTCCTACGAGCAGTACTTC CSASALAGSYEQYF
TRBJ1-3 NA NA TRBV18 TGTGCCAGCTCACCACGCGTCGGAAACTCTGGAAACACCATATATTTT CASSPRVGNSGNTIYF
TRBJ2-5 NA few TRBV12-3/TRBV12-4 TGTGCCAGCAGTTTCTGGGGGGAAGAGACCCAGTACTTC CASSFWGEETQYF
TRBJ1-2 TRBD1 NA TRBV11-2 TGTGCCAGCAGCCGGGACAGAAACTATGGCTACACCTTC CASSRDRNYGYTF
TRBJ1-1 NA NA TRBV20-1 TGCAGTGCTCTCATGCAGATGAACACTGAAGCTTTCTTT CSALMQMNTEAFF
TRBJ2-1 NA once TRBV13 TGTGCCAGCAGCTCATGGTCAACGAATAGGGGTGAGCAGTTCTTC CASSSWSTNRGEQFF
TRBJ1-1 NA NA TRBV5-5 TGTGCCAGCAGAGAACGGACTGCTTCGGGTGAAGCTTTCTTT CASRERTASGEAFF
TRBJ2-1 NA many TRBV6-1 TGTGCCAGCAGTGATTTCAGGGACCACAATGAGCAGTTCTTC CASSDFRDHNEQFF
TRBJ1-5 NA NA TRBV12-3/TRBV12-4 TGTGCCAGCAGTTTCGGTTCCGGCCATAGCAATCAGCCCCAGCATTTT CASSFGSGHSNQPQHF
TRBJ1-1 TRBD1 many TRBV5-6 TGTGCCAGCAGACAGGGGCGTGGGGCTTTCTTT CASRQGRGAFF
TRBJ1-2 NA medium-sized TRBV27 TGTGCCAGCAGTTTATGGGGGGGGCATGGCTACACCTTC CASSLWGGHGYTF
TRBJ2-1 NA many TRBV6-5 TGTGCCAGCAGTTACCGCGGAGGGGGTAATGAGCAGTTCTTC CASSYRGGGNEQFF